Described below is a single T cell receptor (beta chain) sequence and its context. The sample is drawn from a study of blood T cell repertoires in COVID-19. Study-level information: There were acute and convalescent COVID-19 samples, and they came from the United States, Italy and Spain. PBMCs, B-cell-depleted T cells, or T cells were the source of the cDNA or gDNA that made up the material.

Seattle patients were enrolled during active infection and followed longitudinally. Methods used by the authors: Scientists estimated how many nucleated cells there were by amplifying reference gene primers. Profiled with immunoSEQ multiplex PCR; TCRdb holds only in-frame clones, not every one. V, J and clone size reflect that table, while D and trimming were determined from the DNA. The sample shows roughly 200,000 clones, roughly 84% of them seen only once. The CDR3 length is 13 residues. Looked up from germline, CDR1 is MNHEY and CDR2 is SVGAGI. Deletions cut 6 bases from V and 9 bases from J, with 15 bases between.

Sequenced sample: peripheral blood. The receptor was isolated from a woman in her thirties or forties with COVID-19, enrolled during active disease. This sequence joins TRBV6-5 and TRBJ2-1; possibly TRBD2 for D (5 bases). CDR3 sequence: CASRKEAPSEQFF. CDR3 DNA sequence: TGTGCCAGCAGGAAGGAGGCGCCGAGTGAGCAGTTCTTC.